Below, 21 T cell receptor beta chains from the same sample are listed, as sequenced in a study of beta chain features in type 1 diabetes (dated by TCRdb to the late 2010s). Libraries were constructed by the immunoSEQ multiplex PCR assay. The entire amount of isolated RNA was reverse transcribed using the High Capacity cDNA Reverse Transcription Kit, so the sequenced TCRB transcripts were expressed ones. TCRdb's version of the immuneACCESS table is confined to in-frame rearrangements and falls short of the full clone set. An unresolved V gene accounts for under half of the shortfall where checked; the remainder is of unknown origin. The sample includes more than 150,000 clones, with 11% observed a single time. Of the sample, about 2.1% is held by the ten largest clones. The sample consisted of central memory CD4+ T cells from blood. The receptors stem from a man aged 18 to 30 in good health.

This rearrangement joins TRBV29-1 to TRBJ1-5, with 7 bases identical to TRBD1. Germline V gene data show CDR1 as SQVTM and CDR2 as ANQGSEA. The CDR3 is 14 residues long. Trimming took 6 bases from V and 2 from J; bases not matched to a gene: 7. CDR3 amino acids: CSVGQAAGNQPQHF. The CDR3 coding sequence is TGCAGCGTCGGACAGGCGGCGGGCAATCAGCCCCAGCATTTT.

In its sample, this clone was seen a few times. As DNA, the CDR3 is TGTGCCAGCAGTACGACAGTTAATGAAAAACTGTTTTTT. Translated, it gives CASSTTVNEKLFF. The chain combines TRBV28 with TRBJ1-4; tentative D call: TRBD1 (5 bases). The CDR3 is made up of 13 amino acids. Germline CDR1 and CDR2: MDHEN and SYDVKM. Between the trimmed V and J ends, which lost 5 bases and 4 bases, there was a span of 8 bases.

The V call is TRBV4-1, the J call TRBJ2-7; D tentatively fits TRBD1 or TRBD2 (6 bases each). The V and J ends lost 3 bases and 0 bases respectively, with 12 bases between them. The length of the CDR3 is 15 residues. Germline lookup yields CDR1 MGHRA and CDR2 YSYEKL. The CDR3 DNA reads as TGCGCCAGCAGCCACGGAGGGGGGAGCTCCTACGAGCAGTACTTC. The encoded protein is CASSHGGGSSYEQYF.

This clone was recorded at least ten times. The CDR3 coding sequence is TGCGCCAGCAGCCAAGATGCGGGGAGCTCCTACGAGCAGTACTTC. Residues: CASSQDAGSSYEQYF. The chain is built from TRBV4-3 and TRBJ2-7, with D possibly matching TRBD2 (6 bases). V lost 0 bases to trimming and J lost 0 bases, with 9 bases between them. The germline CDR1 and CDR2 sequences are LGHNA and YSLEER. This CDR3 spans 15 amino acids.

The chain recombines TRBV5-4 with TRBJ2-5; D gene unclear. The CDR3 contains 13 residues. Per germline, CDR1 SGHNT and CDR2 YYREEE (reference sequence). Trimming shortened V by 2 bases and J by 5 bases, and 10 bases separated the two germline ends. The CDR3 nucleotides are TGTGCCAGCAGCTTCCGATCCTCGGAGACCCAGTACTTC. Translating gives CASSFRSSETQYF. Full variable domain (rest looked up from reference TRBV5-4 and TRBJ2-5): ETGVTQSPTHLIKTRGQQVTLRCSSQSGHNTVSWYQQALGQGPQFIFQYYREEENGRGNFPPRFSGLQFPNYSSELNVNALELDDSALYLCASSFRSSETQYFGPGTRLLVL.

V gene TRBV4-3 combines with J gene TRBJ2-1, with D hard to call. Germline V gives CDR1 LGHNA, CDR2 YSLEER. The V end lost 0 bases, the J end lost 8 bases, and 8 bases lay between the germline ends. CDR3 length equals 13 residues. In nucleotides, the CDR3 is TGCGCCAGCAGCCAAGATATTACCCATGAGCAGTTCTTC. It is translated as CASSQDITHEQFF.

This rearrangement joins TRBV4-1 to TRBJ1-5; 9 nucleotides match TRBD1. The length of the CDR3 is 15 residues. Germline V gene data show CDR1 as MGHRA and CDR2 as YSYEKL. Trimming cost V 4 bases and J 0 bases; bases outside gene matches: 1. This CDR3 is CASSRQGDSNQPQHF. CDR3 coding DNA: TGCGCCAGCAGCCGACAGGGGGATAGCAATCAGCCCCAGCATTTT.

This clone was seen repeatedly, ten times or more. This chain joins TRBV7-8 and TRBJ2-7; 12 positions agree with TRBD1. CDR3 length equals 15 residues. Germline-derived CDR1 and CDR2 are SGHVS and FQNEAQ. V trimming: 3 bases; J trimming: 5 bases; junction bases outside the gene matches: 5. In DNA, the CDR3 is TGTGCCAGCAGCTTCGGGACAGGGGGCAAGGACGAGCAGTACTTC. This translates into CASSFGTGGKDEQYF.

This clone was picked up a small number of times. At one end, the junction sequence differs from germline, possibly due to a read error. The chain carries TRBV5-8 and TRBJ2-3; 9 nucleotides line up with TRBD2. CDR3 length: 13 residues. CDR1 is SGHTS and CDR2 is YDEGEE in the germline V gene. Here the CDR3 reads CASSLAGTDTQYF. CDR3 nucleotides: TGCGCCAGCAGTCTAGCGGGGACAGATACGCAGTATTTT. The entire variable domain, with the rest obtained from reference TRBV5-8 and TRBJ2-3, is as follows: EAGVTQSPTHLIKTRGQQATLRCSPISGHTSVYWYQQALGLGLQFLLWYDEGEERNRGNFPPRFSGRQFPNYSSELNVNALELEDSALYLCASSLAGTDTQYFGPGTRLTVL.

In this sample, this clone turned up a few times. This chain connects TRBV18 to TRBJ2-3, with D possibly being TRBD1 (7 bases). The CDR3 is made up of 13 amino acids. V lost 4 bases and J 7 bases, leaving 12 bases between the germline ends. CDR1 KGHSH and CDR2 LQKENI come from the germline V gene. CDR3 in amino acids: CASSQEGANTQYF. CDR3 sequence (DNA): TGTGCCAGCTCACAGGAGGGGGCAAATACGCAGTATTTT.

In this sample, this clone turned up a few times. CDR3 in amino acids: CASRSAGYGYTF. DNA for the CDR3: TGTGCCAGCAGGAGCGCCGGCTATGGCTACACCTTC. This chain links TRBV28 with TRBJ1-2; D remains ambiguous. The V gene's germline CDR1 is MDHEN and CDR2 SYDVKM. This CDR3 spans 12 amino acids. Trimming stripped 6 bases from V and 4 bases from J, with 9 bases between.

This sequence joins TRBV21-1 and TRBJ2-3; the D call of TRBD1 is as the table states it, not checked on the DNA. TRBV21-1 is flagged as a pseudogene. CDR3 length: 15 residues. In nucleotides, the CDR3 is TGTGCCAGCAGCAAGGACAGGGTGCTTCAAGATACGCAGTATTTT. This sequence encodes CASSKDRVLQDTQYF.

This clone was seen more than once but under ten times. The chain employs TRBV9 and TRBJ1-4; D possibly corresponds to TRBD1 (5 bases). Germline values: CDR1 SGDLS, CDR2 YYNGEE. V lost 4 bases and J 5 bases, leaving 15 bases between the germline ends. CDR3 length: 15 residues. The CDR3 sequence is CASSPNQGRNEKLFF. CDR3 nucleotide sequence: TGTGCCAGCAGCCCGAACCAGGGACGGAATGAAAAACTGTTTTTT.

The chain is built from TRBV9 and TRBJ2-3; perhaps D is TRBD1 or TRBD2 (5 bases each). Trimming left V 0 bases short and J 2 bases short, with 19 bases between. Germline CDR1 and CDR2: SGDLS and YYNGEE. The CDR3 runs to 18 residues. The DNA for the CDR3 is TGTGCCAGCAGCGTAGAGGGGACCTACGGGTTTCACACAGATACGCAGTATTTT. Translation: CASSVEGTYGFHTDTQYF.

The chain recombines TRBV7-9 with TRBJ2-7; a possible D gene is TRBD2 (5 bases). V was clipped by 5 bases and J by 3 bases, with 17 bases between them. This CDR3 has 15 amino acids. CDR1 is SEHNR and CDR2 is FQNEAQ in the germline V gene (reference sequence). The CDR3 spells CASSPKMRVGYEQYF. The CDR3 coding sequence is TGTGCCAGCAGCCCCAAGATGAGGGTTGGCTACGAGCAGTACTTC.

The V gene is TRBV27, the J gene TRBJ2-7; D remains ambiguous. Germline V gives CDR1 MNHEY, CDR2 SMNVEV (reference sequence). V was trimmed by 8 bases and J by 3 bases, leaving 14 bases between them. The CDR3 sequence is 13 residues long. Here the CDR3 DNA reads TGTGCCAGCTCCCCGCCGGCCCTCTACGAGCAGTACTTC. It translates to CASSPPALYEQYF.

This chain connects TRBV28 to TRBJ2-6; 9 nucleotides match TRBD1. Losses at the gene ends were 3 bases for V and 8 bases for J; bases not matched to a gene: 5. In germline, CDR1 is MDHEN, CDR2 SYDVKM. This CDR3 is built from 15 residues. This CDR3 reads CASSFRQGGTNVLTF. The CDR3 nucleotides are TGTGCCAGCAGTTTCCGACAGGGGGGAACCAACGTCCTGACTTTC.

In nucleotides, the CDR3 is TGCGCCAGCAGCTTGCTAAGGTCAGATACGCAGTATTTT. Translated, it gives CASSLLRSDTQYF. The chain couples TRBV5-1 to TRBJ2-3; D ambiguous. V dropped 1 base and J dropped 4 bases, with 7 bases sitting between them. Germline CDR1 reads SGHRS; CDR2 reads YFSETQ. CDR3 length: 13 amino acids.

This clone was seen only a few times. The chain recombines TRBV30 with TRBJ2-3; tentative D call: TRBD2 (5 bases). The CDR3 totals 14 residues. Germline CDR1 GTSNPN, CDR2 SVGIG (reference sequence). The V end lost 3 bases, the J end lost 4 bases, and 14 bases lay between the germline ends. This CDR3 is CAWRQVGGSDTQYF. Here the CDR3 DNA reads TGTGCCTGGAGGCAGGTAGGAGGTTCAGATACGCAGTATTTT.

This clone was seen more than once but under ten times. The J gene is TRBJ2-7, the V gene TRBV7-2; D unresolved. V was shortened by 1 base and J by 1 base, with 2 bases between the two germline ends. This CDR3 is built from 12 residues. Germline CDR1 is SGHTA and CDR2 is FQGNSA. The CDR3 coding sequence is TGTGCCAGCAGCTTAGAGTCCTACGAGCAGTACTTC. This encodes CASSLESYEQYF.

This chain links TRBV25-1 with TRBJ1-1; perhaps TRBD1 as D (6 bases). Germline-derived CDR1 and CDR2 are MGHDK and SYGVNS. V was cut by 5 bases and J by 3 bases, with 13 bases left in between. This CDR3 region has 14 residues. CDR3 coding DNA: TGTGCCAGCAGTATGACAGGAACGCACACTGAAGCTTTCTTT. As protein: CASSMTGTHTEAFF.